The TCR beta chain under discussion was sequenced for a study of cytomegalovirus exposure and HLA in healthy donors. Whole-study context: A preliminary data release comprised around 85 million unique TCRs obtained from HLA-typed donors. Study-wide points: Cytomegalovirus-associated status was assigned to about 160 TCR beta chains. Later on, an analysis found that several of the most significant clusters appeared to be linked to common viral pathogens, which included parvovirus B19. Later analysis revealed greater clonal expansion in HLA-associated TCR beta chains than in equally common others.

The V gene's germline CDR1 is SGDLS and CDR2 YYNGEE. This CDR3 region has 15 residues. The ends lost 1 base at V and 3 bases at J; junction bases unmatched: 6. On this clone itself: Its antigen remains unknown.

Researchers ran the PCR with 60 Vbeta and 13 Jbeta primers. The data were produced by immunoSEQ multiplex PCR, yet TCRdb's version contains in-frame clones alone and is incomplete. The profile covers about 89,000 clones, with around a tenth appearing a single time and around 4.9% taken by the ten largest. The chain is built from TRBV9 and TRBJ2-7; 8 positions match TRBD2. The sequenced material came from PBMCs. The sequence came from a man aged 45-65 years in good health and CMV-seropositive. The CDR3 bases are TGTGCCAGCAGCGTAAATAGCGGGACGGTCTACGAGCAGTACTTC. This sequence encodes CASSVNSGTVYEQYF.